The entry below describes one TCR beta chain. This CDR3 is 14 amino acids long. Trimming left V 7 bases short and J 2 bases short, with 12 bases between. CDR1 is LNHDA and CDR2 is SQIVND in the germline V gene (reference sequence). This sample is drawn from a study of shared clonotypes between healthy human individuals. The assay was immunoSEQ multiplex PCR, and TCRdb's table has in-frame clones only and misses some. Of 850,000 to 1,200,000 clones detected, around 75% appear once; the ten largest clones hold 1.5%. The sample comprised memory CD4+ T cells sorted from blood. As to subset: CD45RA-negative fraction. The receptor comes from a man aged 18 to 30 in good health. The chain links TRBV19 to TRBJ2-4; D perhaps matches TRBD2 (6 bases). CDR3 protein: CASNDGGSKNIQYF. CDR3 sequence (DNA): TGTGCCAGTAACGACGGGGGTTCCAAAAACATTCAGTACTTC.